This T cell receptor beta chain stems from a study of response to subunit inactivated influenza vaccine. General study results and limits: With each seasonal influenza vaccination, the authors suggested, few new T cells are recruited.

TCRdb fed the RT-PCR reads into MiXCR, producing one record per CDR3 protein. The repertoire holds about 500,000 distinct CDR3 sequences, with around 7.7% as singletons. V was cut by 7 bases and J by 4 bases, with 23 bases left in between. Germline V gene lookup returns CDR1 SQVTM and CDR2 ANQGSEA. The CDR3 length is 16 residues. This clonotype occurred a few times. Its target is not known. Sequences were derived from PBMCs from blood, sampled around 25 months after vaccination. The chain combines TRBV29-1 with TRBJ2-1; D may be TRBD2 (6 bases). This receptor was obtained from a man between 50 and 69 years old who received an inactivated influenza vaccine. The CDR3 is CSAEEQARGKYNEQFF. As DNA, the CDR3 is TGCAGCGCCGAAGAACAAGCTCGGGGGAAATACAATGAGCAGTTCTTC.